The sequence of this T cell receptor (beta chain) was determined in a study of cytomegalovirus exposure and HLA in healthy donors. It was the 120-subject validation cohort, separate from the roughly 700-subject first cohort, to which the donors belonged. This clone was observed a handful of times. Its antigen is currently unknown. The CDR3 extends over 14 amino acids. Germline CDR1 and CDR2: GTSNPN and SVGIG (reference sequence). V lost 7 bases, J lost 6 bases, and 15 bases stayed unmatched. Study-wide points: The study listed roughly 160 cytomegalovirus-associated TCR beta chains.

Clones were read by immunoSEQ multiplex PCR, and TCRdb kept only the in-frame ones, dropping some. The table includes tens of thousands of clones, roughly 94% detected once. The sequenced sample was PBMCs. The chain joins TRBV30 to TRBJ2-7; TRBD1 matches at 7 bases. The sequence derives from a young woman in good health and CMV-seropositive. The CDR3 nucleotides read TGTGCCTTTTCTCCCACCGGGACAGTACTCGAGCAGTACTTC. This translates into CAFSPTGTVLEQYF.